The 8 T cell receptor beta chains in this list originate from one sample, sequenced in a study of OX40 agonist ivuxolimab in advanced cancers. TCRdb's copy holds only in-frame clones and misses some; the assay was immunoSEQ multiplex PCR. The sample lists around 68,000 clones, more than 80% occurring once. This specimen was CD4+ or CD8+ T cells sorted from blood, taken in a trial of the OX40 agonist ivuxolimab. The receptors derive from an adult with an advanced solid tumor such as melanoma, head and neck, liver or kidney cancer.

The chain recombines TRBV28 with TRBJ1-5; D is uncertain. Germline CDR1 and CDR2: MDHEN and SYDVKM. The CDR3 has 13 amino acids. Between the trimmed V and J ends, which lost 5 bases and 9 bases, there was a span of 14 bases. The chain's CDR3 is CASSQAGGRPQHF. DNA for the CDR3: TGTGCCAGCAGTCAGGCGGGCGGGAGGCCCCAGCATTTT.

For the CDR3, the DNA is TGCAGCGTTACTGGACCGGCCGGGGCCAACGTCCTGACTTTC. Its translation is CSVTGPAGANVLTF. The J gene is TRBJ2-6, the V gene TRBV29-1; D ambiguous. CDR3 length: 14 amino acids. Germline V gene data show CDR1 as SQVTM and CDR2 as ANQGSEA. Trimming cost V 5 bases and J 4 bases, with 12 bases left between them.

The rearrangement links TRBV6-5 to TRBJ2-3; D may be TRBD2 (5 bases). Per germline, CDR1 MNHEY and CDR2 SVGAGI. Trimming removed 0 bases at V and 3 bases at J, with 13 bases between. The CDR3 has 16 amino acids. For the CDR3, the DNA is TGTGCCAGCAGTTACTCCCTTCCTTCGGGGACAGATACGCAGTATTTT. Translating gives CASSYSLPSGTDTQYF.

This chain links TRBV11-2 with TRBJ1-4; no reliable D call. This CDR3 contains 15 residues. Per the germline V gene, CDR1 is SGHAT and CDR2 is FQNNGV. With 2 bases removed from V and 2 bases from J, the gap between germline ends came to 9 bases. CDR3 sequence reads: CASSLNTGTNEKLFF. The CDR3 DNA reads TGTGCCAGCAGCTTAAATACTGGGACTAATGAAAAACTGTTTTTT.

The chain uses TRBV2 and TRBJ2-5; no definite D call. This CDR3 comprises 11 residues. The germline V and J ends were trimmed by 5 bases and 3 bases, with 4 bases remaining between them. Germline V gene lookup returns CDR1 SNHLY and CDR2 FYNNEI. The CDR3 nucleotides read TGTGCCAGCAGTAGAGAAGAGACCCAGTACTTC. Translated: CASSREETQYF.

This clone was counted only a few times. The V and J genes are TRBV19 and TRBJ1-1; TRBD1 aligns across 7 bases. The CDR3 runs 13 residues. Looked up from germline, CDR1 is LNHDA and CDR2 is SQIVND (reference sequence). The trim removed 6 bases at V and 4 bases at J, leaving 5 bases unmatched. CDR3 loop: CASRPQGITEAFF. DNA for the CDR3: TGTGCCAGTAGGCCACAGGGGATCACTGAAGCTTTCTTT.

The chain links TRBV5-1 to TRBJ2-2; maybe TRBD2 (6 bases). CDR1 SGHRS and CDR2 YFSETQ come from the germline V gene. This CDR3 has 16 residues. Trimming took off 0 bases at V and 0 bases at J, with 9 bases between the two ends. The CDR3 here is CASSLGDSPNTGELFF. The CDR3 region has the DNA TGCGCCAGCAGCTTGGGGGACTCCCCGAACACCGGGGAGCTGTTTTTT.

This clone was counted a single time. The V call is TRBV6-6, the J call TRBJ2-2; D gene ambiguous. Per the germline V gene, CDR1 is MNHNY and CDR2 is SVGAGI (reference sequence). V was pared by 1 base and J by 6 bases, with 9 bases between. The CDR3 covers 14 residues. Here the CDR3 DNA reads TGTGCCAGCAGTTACTATAGGATGTCCGGGGAGCTGTTTTTT. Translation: CASSYYRMSGELFF.